This TCR beta chain was identified in a study of blood T cell repertoires in COVID-19. Using immunoSEQ multiplex PCR, the repertoire was profiled, and TCRdb retains in-frame clones only, with some absent. In the table there are 170,000 or so clones, around three quarters of which are singletons. Per the germline V gene, CDR1 is SEHNR and CDR2 is FQNEAQ (reference sequence). Losses at the gene ends were 7 bases for V and 4 bases for J; bases not matched to a gene: 12. This CDR3 has 17 amino acids. Sequences were obtained from peripheral blood. The V gene is TRBV7-9, the J gene TRBJ2-2; the match to TRBD1 covers 10 bases. This TCR came from a man aged 65 to 79 with active or convalescent COVID-19. The CDR3: CASTDRGRPESTGELFF. CDR3 coding DNA: TGTGCCAGCACCGACAGGGGGCGACCCGAAAGCACCGGGGAGCTGTTTTTT.